One sample yielded the 13 T cell receptor beta chains listed below, sequenced in a study of high-grade serous ovarian cancer treatment subgroups. TCRdb keeps only in-frame clones here, not all; method: immunoSEQ multiplex PCR. The sample has approximately 36,000 clones; 79% are singletons. The tumor samples were collected prior to definitive surgery or chemotherapy. The sequenced sample consisted of tumor tissue. These receptor sequences come from a human donor with high-grade serous ovarian cancer.

The chain recombines TRBV10-1 with TRBJ1-2; D not resolved. The CDR3 totals 11 residues. The germline gives CDR1 WNHNN, CDR2 SYGVQD (reference sequence). Trimming took 7 bases from V and 6 from J, leaving 9 bases between them. CDR3 residues: CASMVGNGYTF. The CDR3 coding sequence is TGCGCCAGCATGGTAGGGAATGGCTACACCTTC.

This clone turned up a few times. V and J are TRBV30 and TRBJ1-2, with no clear D. The CDR3 runs to 12 residues. The germline V and J ends were trimmed by 0 bases and 8 bases, with 10 bases remaining between them. Looked up from germline, CDR1 is GTSNPN and CDR2 is SVGIG (reference sequence). The CDR3 is CAWSVNPRGYTF. The CDR3 region has the DNA TGTGCCTGGAGTGTAAATCCAAGAGGCTACACCTTC.

This clone was seen just once. V usage is TRBV11-2 and J usage is TRBJ2-7; TRBD2 aligns across 7 bases. CDR1 is SGHAT, CDR2 FQNNGV, per germline. The ends lost 5 bases at V and 0 bases at J; junction bases unmatched: 7. The CDR3 covers 15 residues. This CDR3 reads CASSLGAGSSYEQYF. The DNA of the CDR3 is TGTGCCAGCAGCCTCGGAGCGGGGAGCTCCTACGAGCAGTACTTC.

V gene TRBV14 combines with J gene TRBJ1-4; D is undetermined. The CDR3 has 13 residues. The V end lost 0 bases, the J end lost 8 bases, and 7 bases lay between the germline ends. Germline V gene lookup returns CDR1 SGHDN and CDR2 FVKESK. The CDR3 DNA sequence: TGTGCCAGCAGCCAAGATCCGGTGGAAAAACTGTTTTTT. Its protein is CASSQDPVEKLFF.

Comments on this clone: The junction shows a germline mismatch at one end, possibly a read error. V and J are TRBV5-3 and TRBJ2-2; D remains unclear. TRBV5-3 is an open reading frame, and its role is uncertain. The CDR3 sequence is 15 residues long. CDR3 sequence reads: CASSYTGFLTGELFF. The CDR3 DNA reads as TGTGCCAGCAGCTATACGGGCTTTCTCACCGGGGAGCTGTTTTTT.

This chain connects TRBV20-1 to TRBJ1-1, with no clear D. Germline CDR1 and CDR2: DFQATT and SNEGSKA (reference sequence). This CDR3 is 11 amino acids long. V lost 7 bases to trimming and J lost 6 bases, with 12 bases between them. The CDR3 protein is CSGTIGAEAFF. DNA of the CDR3: TGCAGTGGCACCATCGGTGCTGAAGCTTTCTTT.

V usage is TRBV5-6 and J usage is TRBJ1-1; tentatively, D is TRBD1 (5 bases). Germline-derived CDR1 and CDR2 are SGHDT and YYEEEE. The V gene lost 0 bases and the J gene lost 3 bases, with 15 bases spanning the gap. The CDR3 runs 16 residues. Here the CDR3 DNA reads TGTGCCAGCAGCTTGGCCACTCTAGACAGTGACACTGAAGCTTTCTTT. Its translation is CASSLATLDSDTEAFF.

CDR3 coding DNA: TGTGCCAGCAGTTTAGGTCCCGTCCAAGGCTACACCTTC. Translated, it gives CASSLGPVQGYTF. This chain connects TRBV28 to TRBJ1-2; no firm D call. The CDR3 spans 13 residues. Germline V gives CDR1 MDHEN, CDR2 SYDVKM. Between the trimmed V and J ends, which lost 2 bases and 8 bases, there was a span of 12 bases.

The V call is TRBV4-2, the J call TRBJ2-3; TRBD2 is a possible D gene (5 bases). Germline V gene data show CDR1 as LGHNA and CDR2 as YNFKEQ. V shed 8 bases and J shed 5 bases, with 5 bases lying between them. CDR3 length: 10 amino acids. CDR3 in amino acids: CASRGDTQYF. The CDR3 bases are TGTGCCAGCCGGGGAGATACGCAGTATTTT.

This rearrangement joins TRBV2 to TRBJ1-5; 7 bases are a match to TRBD1. Germline-derived CDR1 and CDR2 are SNHLY and FYNNEI. There are 15 residues in the CDR3. V dropped 4 bases and J dropped 3; count of bases not matched to a gene: 6. CDR3 residues: CASSAEQGFNQPQHF. The CDR3 DNA reads TGTGCCAGCAGTGCGGAACAGGGGTTCAATCAGCCCCAGCATTTT.

V usage is TRBV4-1 and J usage is TRBJ2-2; TRBD2 matches 9 bases. This CDR3 comprises 19 residues. Germline values: CDR1 MGHRA, CDR2 YSYEKL. V gave up 3 bases and J gave up 5 bases; unmatched junction bases: 16. CDR3 coding DNA: TGCGCCAGCAGCCAGGGGTGGTTAGTAGCGGGAGTTCGGACCGGGGAGCTGTTTTTT. Encoded protein: CASSQGWLVAGVRTGELFF.

The V and J genes are TRBV4-2 and TRBJ2-3; no clear D gene. Germline V CDR1 and CDR2: LGHNA, YNFKEQ. Trimming removed 7 bases from V and 3 bases from J, with 32 bases in between. CDR3 length equals 20 residues. The CDR3 nucleotides read TGTGCCAGCAACCCCACCTGGGCGAGGAGCAGAGAACCTCCAACAGATACGCAGTATTTT. This encodes CASNPTWARSREPPTDTQYF.

The chain recombines TRBV4-3 with TRBJ1-2; 7 nucleotides match TRBD1. CDR1 and CDR2 from the germline V gene are LGHNA and YSLEER. This CDR3 comprises 15 residues. V trimming: 4 bases; J trimming: 8 bases; junction bases outside the gene matches: 13. The CDR3 DNA reads as TGCGCCAGCAGCCGAACCGGCAGAGGGGGCGAAGGCTACACCTTC. It is translated as CASSRTGRGGEGYTF.